This T cell receptor (beta chain) was profiled in a study of regulatory T cells in long-lasting Graves disease. Overall study context: The criterion for persistent Graves' disease was over 5 years of antithyroid drugs with positive TSH receptor antibodies. The study's findings and limits: Newly diagnosed Graves' patients exceeded persistent ones in TCR diversity. Persistent disease favored TRBV28, TRBJ1-2 and TRBJ2-5. The sample size was small, and this may have reduced accuracy.

This clonotype has ten or more counts. The antigen is unknown. Time point described: persistent/refractory GD, antithyroid drugs over 5 years with positive TRAb. The TCR library was made from RNA that had been extracted from PBMCs in TRIzol. The V gene end was trimmed by 6 bases and the J gene end by 7 bases; junction bases not matched to a gene: 10. In germline, CDR1 is MNHNS, CDR2 SASEGT. The CDR3 is 15 residues long. HTBI primers from iRepertoire and Arm-PCR of CDR3 regions yielded the TCR beta libraries. TCRdb passed the multiplex PCR reads through MiXCR, listing each CDR3 protein once. The sample holds about 430,000 distinct CDR3 sequences, 21% seen once.

The sequence was collected from a female donor with Graves disease. Source: peripheral blood mononuclear cells (PBMCs), taken when the disease was refractory, from a patient treated with antithyroid drugs. This chain connects TRBV6-1 to TRBJ2-7; 12 bases align to TRBD2. In DNA, the CDR3 is TGTGCCAGCAGCCCCGGACTAGCGGGGTCCTCTGAGCAGTACTTC. It specifies CASSPGLAGSSEQYF.